The present TCR beta chain was sequenced within a study of Ad26.COV2.S vaccination and SARS-CoV-2 variants. Treatment here: around 19 received Ad26.COV2.S at low or high dose, single or two shots; roughly five received placebo; per-sample allocation not given. Samples analyzed were those drawn on day 63 after the first vaccine or placebo injection. V lost 10 bases and J lost 5, with 14 bases in between. Germline V lookup: CDR1 ENHRY, CDR2 SYGVKD. The CDR3 has 13 amino acids. This table comes from immunoSEQ multiplex PCR, and its TCRdb copy is limited to in-frame clones, with some not included. Altogether more than 300,000 clones are present, about 85% being singletons, with the ten largest covering around 6.1%.

This TCR derives from a person between 18 and 60 years old who received the Ad26.COV2.S COVID-19 vaccine or a placebo. This sequence joins TRBV10-3 and TRBJ2-2; the D gene is possibly TRBD1 (6 bases). The sample was peripheral blood, taken in a trial of Ad26.COV2.S vaccine versus placebo. CDR3 nucleotide sequence: TGTGCCACTGAGAGGGGGTCGACCGGGGAGCTGTTTTTT. Protein product: CATERGSTGELFF.